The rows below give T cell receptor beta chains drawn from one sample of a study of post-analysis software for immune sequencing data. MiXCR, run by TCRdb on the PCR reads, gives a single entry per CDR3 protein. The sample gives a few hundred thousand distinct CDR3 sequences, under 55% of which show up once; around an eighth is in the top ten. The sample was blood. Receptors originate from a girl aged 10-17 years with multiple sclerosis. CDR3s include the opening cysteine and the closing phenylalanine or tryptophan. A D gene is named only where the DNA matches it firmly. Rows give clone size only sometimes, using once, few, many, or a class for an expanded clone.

cdr3_aa: CSASDRGAGANVLTF
cdr3_nt: TGCAGTGCTAGTGACAGGGGAGCTGGGGCCAACGTCCTGACTTTC
clone_size: NA
j_call: TRBJ2-6
v_call: TRBV20-1
d_call: TRBD1

cdr3_aa: CSAILAGAYNEQFF
cdr3_nt: TGCAGTGCCATTCTGGCGGGAGCTTACAATGAGCAGTTCTTC
clone_size: NA
j_call: TRBJ2-1
v_call: TRBV20-1
d_call: TRBD2

cdr3_aa: CSAREPGVYNEQFF
cdr3_nt: TGCAGTGCTAGAGAACCGGGAGTCTACAATGAGCAGTTCTTC
clone_size: NA
j_call: TRBJ2-1
v_call: TRBV20-1
d_call: NA

cdr3_aa: CASSQSGGGYEQYF
cdr3_nt: TGTGCCAGCAGCCAATCGGGGGGGGGCTACGAGCAGTACTTC
clone_size: NA
j_call: TRBJ2-7
v_call: TRBV7-2
d_call: TRBD2

cdr3_aa: CASSPTGTFYNEQFF
cdr3_nt: TGTGCCAGCAGTCCCACCGGGACATTCTACAATGAGCAGTTCTTC
clone_size: NA
j_call: TRBJ2-1
v_call: TRBV12-3/TRBV12-4
d_call: NA

cdr3_aa: CASSRKTDYNEQFF
cdr3_nt: TGTGCCAGCAGCCGGAAGACGGATTACAATGAGCAGTTCTTC
clone_size: NA
j_call: TRBJ2-1
v_call: TRBV13
d_call: NA

cdr3_aa: CASSLGHAANYGYTF
cdr3_nt: TGTGCCAGCAGCCTTGGACACGCAGCTAACTATGGCTACACCTTC
clone_size: NA
j_call: TRBJ1-2
v_call: TRBV11-2
d_call: NA

cdr3_aa: CASIPDSGRRSGANVLTF
cdr3_nt: TGTGCCAGCATCCCCGATAGCGGGAGGCGCTCTGGGGCCAACGTCCTGACTTTC
clone_size: NA
j_call: TRBJ2-6
v_call: TRBV2
d_call: TRBD2

cdr3_aa: CASRDPGTAGSYEQYF
cdr3_nt: TGTGCCAGCAGAGACCCCGGGACAGCAGGCTCCTACGAGCAGTACTTC
clone_size: NA
j_call: TRBJ2-7
v_call: TRBV28
d_call: TRBD1

cdr3_aa: CASSLLYGTSQETQYF
cdr3_nt: TGTGCCAGCAGCTTACTATATGGGACATCACAAGAGACCCAGTACTTC
clone_size: NA
j_call: TRBJ2-5
v_call: TRBV7-9
d_call: NA

cdr3_aa: CAGSYSTAGTNEQFF
cdr3_nt: TGTGCCGGCAGTTACTCGACAGCGGGGACAAATGAGCAGTTCTTC
clone_size: NA
j_call: TRBJ2-1
v_call: TRBV6-5
d_call: NA

cdr3_aa: CASRAEDTQYF
cdr3_nt: TGTGCCAGCAGGGCAGAAGATACGCAGTATTTT
clone_size: few
j_call: TRBJ2-3
v_call: TRBV2
d_call: NA

cdr3_aa: CASSPDPLRREKLFF
cdr3_nt: TGTGCCAGCAGCCCCGACCCCCTCAGACGTGAAAAACTGTTTTTT
clone_size: NA
j_call: TRBJ1-4
v_call: TRBV12-3/TRBV12-4
d_call: NA

cdr3_aa: CSARVPPSGSINEQFF
cdr3_nt: TGCAGTGCTAGAGTCCCTCCCAGCGGGAGCATCAATGAGCAGTTCTTC
clone_size: NA
j_call: TRBJ2-1
v_call: TRBV20-1
d_call: TRBD2

cdr3_aa: CASSPGQGDNQPQHF
cdr3_nt: TGCGCCAGCAGCCCGGGACAGGGGGACAATCAGCCCCAGCATTTT
clone_size: NA
j_call: TRBJ1-5
v_call: TRBV5-1
d_call: TRBD1

cdr3_aa: CAAQTGFYGYTF
cdr3_nt: TGTGCCGCCCAAACAGGGTTCTATGGCTACACCTTC
clone_size: NA
j_call: TRBJ1-2
v_call: TRBV2
d_call: NA

cdr3_aa: CASSRAVTLMDRSITYEQYF
cdr3_nt: TGTGCCAGCAGTCGCGCCGTCACCCTCATGGACAGGTCAATAACCTACGAGCAGTACTTC
clone_size: NA
j_call: TRBJ2-7
v_call: TRBV27
d_call: TRBD1

cdr3_aa: CASSLPGQMNTEAFF
cdr3_nt: TGTGCCAGCAGTCTTCCGGGACAAATGAACACTGAAGCTTTCTTT
clone_size: NA
j_call: TRBJ1-1
v_call: TRBV27
d_call: NA

cdr3_aa: CASSPTLASSYNEQFF
cdr3_nt: TGTGCCAGCAGCCCGACCTTGGCTAGTTCCTACAATGAGCAGTTCTTC
clone_size: NA
j_call: TRBJ2-1
v_call: TRBV7-6
d_call: NA

cdr3_aa: CSVEGSTGLAGAGELFF
cdr3_nt: TGCAGCGTTGAAGGGTCGACAGGACTAGCGGGAGCCGGGGAGCTGTTTTTT
clone_size: few
j_call: TRBJ2-2
v_call: TRBV29-1
d_call: TRBD2

cdr3_aa: CSALKSGRSYNEQFF
cdr3_nt: TGCAGTGCTTTAAAAAGCGGGAGATCCTACAATGAGCAGTTCTTC
clone_size: NA
j_call: TRBJ2-1
v_call: TRBV20-1
d_call: TRBD2

cdr3_aa: CASSQVSGSTKNIQYF
cdr3_nt: TGTGCCAGCAGCCAAGTAAGCGGGAGTACCAAAAACATTCAGTACTTC
clone_size: NA
j_call: TRBJ2-4
v_call: TRBV3-1
d_call: TRBD2

cdr3_aa: CASSDQGADTQYF
cdr3_nt: TGTGCCAGCAGCGACCAGGGCGCAGATACGCAGTATTTT
clone_size: few
j_call: TRBJ2-3
v_call: TRBV7-2
d_call: NA

cdr3_aa: CASSQKTGLAGVGGGEQYF
cdr3_nt: TGTGCCAGCAGTCAAAAGACGGGACTAGCGGGAGTGGGCGGAGGCGAGCAGTACTTC
clone_size: NA
j_call: TRBJ2-7
v_call: TRBV6-1
d_call: TRBD2

cdr3_aa: CASSPLTFENYGYTF
cdr3_nt: TGTGCCAGCAGCCCGTTAACCTTCGAGAACTATGGCTACACCTTC
clone_size: NA
j_call: TRBJ1-2
v_call: TRBV27
d_call: NA

cdr3_aa: CAISERDRVTETQYF
cdr3_nt: TGTGCCATCAGTGAGCGGGACAGGGTCACAGAGACCCAGTACTTC
clone_size: few
j_call: TRBJ2-5
v_call: TRBV10-3
d_call: TRBD1

cdr3_aa: CSVVDYRESYEQYF
cdr3_nt: TGCAGCGTTGTGGACTACAGGGAATCGTACGAGCAGTACTTC
clone_size: NA
j_call: TRBJ2-7
v_call: TRBV29-1
d_call: NA

cdr3_aa: CSAGGGGLAVPAYF
cdr3_nt: TGCAGCGCAGGGGGAGGGGGACTAGCGGTCCCCGCGTACTTC
clone_size: NA
j_call: TRBJ2-5
v_call: TRBV29-1
d_call: TRBD2

cdr3_aa: CASSSRAGAGGNTDTQYF
cdr3_nt: TGTGCCAGCAGTTCCCGTGCAGGTGCGGGAGGGAACACAGATACGCAGTATTTT
clone_size: NA
j_call: TRBJ2-3
v_call: TRBV28
d_call: TRBD2

cdr3_aa: CASSLSEGGEAFF
cdr3_nt: TGTGCCAGCAGTTTATCGGAAGGAGGTGAAGCTTTCTTT
clone_size: NA
j_call: TRBJ1-1
v_call: TRBV28
d_call: NA

cdr3_aa: CASRGFDTQYF
cdr3_nt: TGTGCCAGCAGGGGGTTTGATACGCAGTATTTT
clone_size: few
j_call: TRBJ2-3
v_call: TRBV12-3/TRBV12-4
d_call: NA

cdr3_aa: CASRPPGTGSSYEQYF
cdr3_nt: TGTGCCAGCAGACCACCCGGGACAGGGAGCTCCTACGAGCAGTACTTC
clone_size: few
j_call: TRBJ2-7
v_call: TRBV6-6
d_call: TRBD1

cdr3_aa: CAISERGGGNQPQHF
cdr3_nt: TGTGCCATCAGTGAGCGCGGGGGCGGCAATCAGCCCCAGCATTTT
clone_size: NA
j_call: TRBJ1-5
v_call: TRBV10-3
d_call: NA

cdr3_aa: CASSFTGVTSTDTQYF
cdr3_nt: TGTGCCAGCAGCTTCACCGGGGTTACTAGCACAGATACGCAGTATTTT
clone_size: NA
j_call: TRBJ2-3
v_call: TRBV7-2
d_call: NA

cdr3_aa: CSAKRQGGRLLNTEAFF
cdr3_nt: TGCAGTGCGAAGAGACAGGGTGGCAGACTACTGAACACTGAAGCTTTCTTT
clone_size: NA
j_call: TRBJ1-1
v_call: TRBV20-1
d_call: TRBD1

cdr3_aa: CASTLRQGSDEQYF
cdr3_nt: TGTGCCAGCACCCTGCGACAGGGATCGGACGAGCAGTACTTC
clone_size: NA
j_call: TRBJ2-7
v_call: TRBV7-9
d_call: TRBD1

cdr3_aa: CASSSHSKVSGQFPDQPQHF
cdr3_nt: TGTGCCAGCAGCTCCCATAGTAAGGTATCGGGACAGTTCCCGGATCAGCCCCAGCATTTT
clone_size: NA
j_call: TRBJ1-5
v_call: TRBV7-9
d_call: TRBD1